This T cell receptor (beta chain) was recovered during a study of shared clonotypes between healthy human individuals. Several immunoSEQ plates held equal portions of the genomic DNA taken from each subset. In the original processing: Quality scores were absent from the junction-only immunoSEQ sequences, so filtering differed. The data were produced by immunoSEQ multiplex PCR, yet TCRdb's version contains in-frame clones alone and is incomplete. The D gene and trimming were derived from the DNA, and the V and J assignments and clone size from that table. Among hundreds of thousands of clones, approximately 95% were seen once, and the ten largest hold about 0.11%. Selected positively for CCR7 and CD45RO-negative, naive CD8 cells excluded terminally differentiated effector memory CD45RA+ cells. Every contributor of samples was a Caucasian grown-up residing in Nashville, Tennessee. This clone was seen a single time.

The receptor was derived from a woman aged 30 to 39 in good health. The sequenced sample was naive CD8+ T cells sorted from blood.

The CDR3 sequence is CASSSGGPDYEQYF. In nucleotides, the CDR3 is TGTGCCAGCAGTTCGGGCGGACCCGACTACGAGCAGTACTTC. The rearrangement links TRBV27 to TRBJ2-7; D is unresolved. Germline V gene sequence: CDR1 MNHEY, CDR2 SMNVEV (reference sequence). This CDR3 contains 14 residues. V lost 4 bases and J lost 3, with 13 bases in between.